A single sample is the source of the 15 T cell receptor beta chains below, sequenced in a study of T cell responses to AZD1222 COVID-19 vaccine. TCRdb's copy holds only in-frame clones and misses some; the assay was immunoSEQ multiplex PCR. This sample has roughly 45,000 clones, with 65% to 85% found just once. Sequences were derived from peripheral blood, sampled 28 days after the second AZD1222 dose. These receptors originate from an adult who received the AZD1222 COVID-19 vaccine.

This chain connects TRBV21-1 to TRBJ2-7; TRBD2 is the table's D call, not checked against the DNA. TRBV21-1 has pseudogene status. The CDR3 runs to 10 residues. The CDR3 loop is CASSRASEYF. For the CDR3, the DNA is TGTGCCAGCAGCCGAGCGAGCGAGTACTTC.

In this sample, this clone turned up a few times. The CDR3 DNA reads as TGTGCCAGCAGCGCAAGACAGGGGGCCACTGAAGCTTTCTTT. Its translation is CASSARQGATEAFF. The rearrangement uses TRBV3-1 (or the pseudogene TRBV3-2) and TRBJ1-1, with 10 bases fitting TRBD1. There are 14 residues in the CDR3. Germline V gives CDR1 LGHDT, CDR2 YNNKEL (reference sequence). Germline trimming cut 5 bases from V and 4 bases from J; bases unmatched to any gene: 4.

This clone was observed a few times. The chain uses TRBV19 and TRBJ2-2, with D maybe TRBD2 (6 bases). V was clipped by 3 bases and J by 5 bases, with 13 bases between them. The CDR3 is made up of 15 amino acids. Germline V gene lookup returns CDR1 LNHDA and CDR2 SQIVND (reference sequence). In DNA, the CDR3 is TGTGCCAGTAGTATTGGAGGGTCTATGACCGGGGAGCTGTTTTTT. Its translation is CASSIGGSMTGELFF.

The V call is TRBV7-2, the J call TRBJ2-2; TRBD1 matches at 7 bases. The V gene end was trimmed by 5 bases and the J gene end by 5 bases; junction bases not matched to a gene: 2. Germline assignment: CDR1 SGHTA and CDR2 FQGNSA. The CDR3 consists of 13 residues. The CDR3 DNA follows: TGTGCCAGCAGCAAACAGGGGACCGGGGAGCTGTTTTTT. Protein sequence: CASSKQGTGELFF. Supplemented by reference TRBV7-2 and TRBJ2-2, the full variable domain reads GAGVSQSPSNKVTEKGKDVELRCDPISGHTALYWYRQSLGQGLEFLIYFQGNSAPDKSGLPSDRFSAERTGGSVSTLTIQRTQQEDSAVYLCASSKQGTGELFFGEGSRLTVL.

The genes are TRBV5-1 and TRBJ2-1; D possibly corresponds to TRBD2 (5 bases). Germline CDR1 and CDR2: SGHRS and YFSETQ. The CDR3 consists of 15 residues. V lost 1 base, J lost 8 bases, and 16 bases lay in between. The DNA of the CDR3 is TGCGCCAGCAGCTTGTTCGGGATCCTTAGCGATGAGCAGTTCTTC. Protein product: CASSLFGILSDEQFF.

The chain combines TRBV19 with TRBJ1-4; TRBD1 matches 7 bases. This CDR3 is 15 amino acids long. V dropped 4 bases and J dropped 5; count of bases not matched to a gene: 7. In germline, CDR1 is LNHDA, CDR2 SQIVND (reference sequence). CDR3 amino acids: CASSNVGQANEKLFF. CDR3 DNA sequence: TGTGCCAGTAGTAATGTAGGACAGGCGAATGAAAAACTGTTTTTT.

The V gene is TRBV27, the J gene TRBJ1-6; no clear D. With 3 bases removed from V and 1 base from J, the gap between germline ends came to 13 bases. CDR1 and CDR2 (germline): MNHEY, SMNVEV (reference sequence). The CDR3 is 17 residues long. CDR3 in amino acids: CASSFNALPSYNSPLHF. CDR3 in DNA: TGTGCCAGCAGTTTTAATGCCTTGCCATCCTATAATTCACCCCTCCACTTT.

The rearrangement uses TRBV5-4 and TRBJ1-4; D is perhaps TRBD1 (5 bases). Germline CDR1 and CDR2: SGHNT and YYREEE (reference sequence). This CDR3 has 16 amino acids. V was cut by 4 bases and J by 4 bases, with 17 bases left in between. Here the CDR3 DNA reads TGTGCCAGCAGCGGGACCAAAAATACTGGTAATGAAAAACTGTTTTTT. Translating gives CASSGTKNTGNEKLFF.

This chain links TRBV19 with TRBJ2-2; the match to TRBD2 covers 14 bases. V lost 8 bases to trimming and J lost 5 bases; unmatched junction nucleotides: 7. CDR1 and CDR2 from the germline V gene are LNHDA and SQIVND (reference sequence). The length of the CDR3 is 16 residues. The CDR3 DNA is TGTGCCAGTGGGACTAGCGGGGGCTCAAAAACCGGGGAGCTGTTTTTT. As protein: CASGTSGGSKTGELFF.

This clone was seen a handful of times. V and J are TRBV7-9 and TRBJ1-6, with D perhaps TRBD1 (6 bases). This CDR3 spans 14 amino acids. Trimming removed 3 bases at V and 9 bases at J, with 12 bases between. Looked up from germline, CDR1 is SEHNR and CDR2 is FQNEAQ (reference sequence). The CDR3 protein is CASSFGGLSSPLHF. DNA of the CDR3: TGTGCCAGCAGCTTCGGGGGGCTGAGTTCACCCCTCCACTTT.

The chain is built from TRBV9 and TRBJ1-5; possibly TRBD1 for D (6 bases). Trimming stripped 0 bases from V and 13 bases from J, with 14 bases between. This CDR3 is built from 13 residues. Per germline, CDR1 SGDLS and CDR2 YYNGEE. The CDR3 nucleotides are TGTGCCAGCAGCGTAGGCCCGGACAGTCTACAGCATTTT. Amino acids: CASSVGPDSLQHF.

This clone is a singleton in its sample. The J gene is TRBJ1-1, the V gene TRBV9; no definite D call. Trimming shortened V by 3 bases and J by 3 bases, and 15 bases separated the two germline ends. The CDR3 runs 15 residues. Looked up from germline, CDR1 is SGDLS and CDR2 is YYNGEE. CDR3: CASSAYSQTDTEAFF. CDR3 nucleotide sequence: TGTGCCAGCAGCGCATACAGTCAGACGGACACTGAAGCTTTCTTT.

This clone was detected once. The V call is TRBV11-1, the J call TRBJ1-2; no clear D. Trimming took 1 base from V and 5 from J, leaving 8 bases between them. Per the germline V gene, CDR1 is SGHAT and CDR2 is FQDESV (reference sequence). This CDR3 comprises 13 residues. CDR3 bases: TGTGCCAGCAGCTTAGGGACGGCATATGGCTACACCTTC. The encoded protein is CASSLGTAYGYTF.

The V and J genes are TRBV3-1 (or the pseudogene TRBV3-2) and TRBJ2-1; 8 positions match TRBD2. Germline loops: CDR1 LGHDT, CDR2 YNNKEL (reference sequence). The CDR3 runs 17 residues. The V and J ends lost 0 bases and 8 bases, in that order; junction bases with no gene match: 12. The CDR3 reads CASSQDGKRLAKDEQFF. In DNA form, the CDR3 reads TGTGCCAGCAGCCAAGATGGGAAGAGACTAGCGAAGGATGAGCAGTTCTTC.

The J gene is TRBJ1-6, the V gene TRBV9; 10 bases are shared with TRBD1. CDR1 SGDLS and CDR2 YYNGEE come from the germline V gene. This CDR3 is 15 amino acids long. J was trimmed by 6 bases and V by 3 bases; bases with no gene match: 3. CDR3 DNA sequence: TGTGCCAGCAGCGCCGGGACAGGGGTTAATTCACCCCTCCACTTT. Translated: CASSAGTGVNSPLHF.